This is a list of T cell receptor beta chains from one sample in a study of cytomegalovirus exposure and HLA in healthy donors. TCRdb's table, derived via immunoSEQ multiplex PCR, lists solely in-frame clones and lacks some. Of about 96,000 clones in the sample, approximately 72% were seen once. Input material: PBMCs. These receptors all stem from a female donor in good health and CMV-seropositive. Both conserved end residues are part of each CDR3. Each record gives: clone size, V gene, J gene, D gene, CDR3 protein, CDR3 DNA. D genes are given only for firm matches. Where a row states a size, it is once, few, many or the class of an expanded clone; other rows omit it.

few,TRBV18,TRBJ2-1,TRBD1,CASSRTWDREDNEQFF,TGTGCCAGCTCACGAACGTGGGACAGGGAGGACAATGAGCAGTTCTTC
once,TRBV11-2,TRBJ1-1,-,CASRPTGLVSGAFF,TGTGCCAGCAGGCCGACAGGCCTCGTTTCTGGGGCTTTCTTT
few,TRBV5-1,TRBJ1-6,-,CASSLGWENSPLHF,TGCGCCAGCAGCTTGGGATGGGAGAATTCACCCCTCCACTTT
-,TRBV7-2,TRBJ1-1,-,CASSLAGLGTEAFF,TGTGCCAGCAGCTTAGCGGGGCTGGGCACTGAAGCTTTCTTT
-,TRBV7-2,TRBJ2-3,-,CASSSTSRTDTQYF,TGTGCCAGCAGCTCGACTAGTCGCACAGATACGCAGTATTTT
-,TRBV18,TRBJ2-7,TRBD2,CASSPNSGASSYEQYF,TGTGCCAGCTCACCCAATAGCGGGGCGTCCTCCTACGAGCAGTACTTC
-,TRBV10-3,TRBJ1-1,TRBD1,CAISAQGQLNTEAFF,TGTGCCATCAGTGCCCAGGGACAGTTGAACACTGAAGCTTTCTTT
-,TRBV6-1,TRBJ1-3,-,CASSEGLSGNTIYF,TGTGCCAGCAGTGAAGGGCTCTCTGGAAACACCATATATTTT
once,TRBV28,TRBJ2-7,-,CASSAVHSYEQYF,TGTGCCAGCAGCGCCGTACATTCCTACGAGCAGTACTTC
-,TRBV10-3,TRBJ2-3,-,CAISEYRAGTDTQYF,TGTGCCATCAGTGAGTACAGGGCGGGCACAGATACGCAGTATTTT
-,TRBV7-2,TRBJ1-3,-,CASSSGSGNTIYF,TGTGCCAGCAGTTCAGGCTCTGGAAACACCATATATTTT
-,TRBV5-1,TRBJ2-3,TRBD2,CASSGLQAGGWTDTQYF,TGCGCCAGCAGCGGACTCCAAGCGGGAGGGTGGACAGATACGCAGTATTTT
-,TRBV19,TRBJ1-1,-,CASSRRGNTEAFF,TGTGCCAGTTCTAGGAGGGGGAACACTGAAGCTTTCTTT
once,TRBV5-1,TRBJ1-5,TRBD1,CASSPEGADQPQHF,TGCGCCAGCAGCCCGGAGGGGGCCGATCAGCCCCAGCATTTT
-,TRBV21-1,TRBJ1-2,-,CASSKAQAGTPHGYTF,TGTGCCAGCAGCAAAGCCCAAGCCGGGACACCTCATGGCTACACCTTC
-,TRBV11-2,TRBJ1-2,TRBD1,CASSLSGGGYTF,TGTGCCAGCAGCTTATCAGGGGGTGGCTACACCTTC
-,TRBV6-5,TRBJ2-4,-,CASTDPAVRNIQYF,TGTGCCAGCACGGATCCAGCGGTCAGGAACATTCAGTACTTC
-,TRBV29-1,TRBJ2-2,TRBD2,CSVRTSGGKNTGELFF,TGCAGCGTCCGGACTAGCGGGGGAAAGAACACCGGGGAGCTGTTTTTT
-,TRBV30,TRBJ2-1,-,CAWSGPIGSEFF,TGTGCCTGGAGCGGACCTATCGGGAGCGAGTTCTTC
-,TRBV29-1,TRBJ2-3,-,CSSGEWSTDTQYF,TGCAGCTCAGGCGAGTGGAGCACAGATACGCAGTATTTT
-,TRBV5-8,TRBJ1-1,-,CASSWEVVNTEAFF,TGTGCCAGCAGCTGGGAGGTGGTGAACACTGAAGCTTTCTTT
-,TRBV30,TRBJ1-5,-,CAWSLRGGQPQHF,TGTGCCTGGAGTTTAAGGGGCGGACAGCCCCAGCATTTT
few,TRBV9,TRBJ2-7,TRBD2,CASSVGLAESYEQYF,TGTGCCAGCAGCGTCGGACTAGCCGAATCCTACGAGCAGTACTTC
-,TRBV4-3,TRBJ1-6,-,CASSQDPRQRNSPLHF,TGCGCCAGCAGCCAAGATCCGCGGCAACGAAATTCACCCCTCCACTTT
-,TRBV4-3,TRBJ1-4,-,CASSQGGREDEKLFF,TGCGCCAGCAGCCAAGGCGGCAGGGAGGATGAAAAACTGTTTTTT
-,TRBV27,TRBJ2-7,-,CASSPYNPYEQYF,TGTGCCAGCAGTCCCTATAACCCCTACGAGCAGTACTTC
few,TRBV5-8,TRBJ2-1,TRBD1,CASSLEGAGIKFF,TGTGCCAGCAGCTTGGAGGGGGCCGGTATCAAGTTCTTC
-,TRBV6-5,TRBJ1-5,-,CASSYLGSNQPQHF,TGTGCCAGCAGTTACTTAGGGAGCAATCAGCCTCAGCATTTT
-,TRBV6-5,TRBJ2-1,TRBD1,CASRTGFNEQFF,TGTGCCAGCAGGACAGGGTTCAATGAGCAGTTCTTC
-,TRBV2,TRBJ2-7,TRBD1,CASRGGQQGREQYF,TGTGCCAGCAGAGGGGGACAGCAAGGTCGCGAGCAGTACTTC
-,TRBV10-3,TRBJ2-7,TRBD2,CAISEKGLDHPYEQYF,TGTGCCATCAGTGAGAAGGGACTAGACCATCCCTACGAGCAGTACTTC
-,TRBV30,TRBJ2-5,-,CAWRRGSAQETQYF,TGTGCCTGGAGACGGGGGTCAGCCCAAGAGACCCAGTACTTC
once,TRBV29-1,TRBJ2-3,TRBD1,CSVDRGRTDTQYF,TGCAGCGTTGACAGGGGGCGCACAGATACGCAGTATTTT
few,TRBV30,TRBJ2-2,-,CAWSLAGRETGELFF,TGTGCCTGGAGTCTGGCGGGGCGCGAAACCGGGGAGCTGTTTTTT
once,TRBV5-4,TRBJ1-5,TRBD1,CASSPRPGTGGNQPQHF,TGTGCCAGCAGCCCCCGTCCCGGGACAGGGGGCAATCAGCCCCAGCATTTT
few,TRBV4-1,TRBJ2-5,TRBD2,CASSPYSSGREGTQYF,TGCGCCAGCAGCCCCTACTCTAGCGGGAGGGAAGGGACCCAGTACTTC
-,TRBV5-6,TRBJ1-3,-,CASSLSGQHSGNTIYF,TGTGCCAGCAGCCTTTCCGGACAGCACTCTGGAAACACCATATATTTT
-,TRBV9,TRBJ2-2,TRBD2,CASRGTNGAGELFF,TGTGCCAGCAGGGGGACTAACGGCGCCGGGGAGCTGTTTTTT
-,TRBV9,TRBJ2-7,TRBD2,CASSIGTSGDEQYF,TGTGCCAGCAGCATCGGGACTAGCGGGGACGAGCAGTACTTC
-,TRBV30,TRBJ2-7,-,CAWSVLSLGTYEQYF,TGTGCCTGGAGTGTACTCTCCTTGGGGACTTACGAGCAGTACTTC
-,TRBV10-3,TRBJ1-1,TRBD1,CAIGERQGEAFF,TGTGCCATCGGCGAGCGACAGGGGGAAGCTTTCTTT
-,TRBV19,TRBJ1-2,-,CASSNRHEFYGYTF,TGTGCCAGTAGTAACCGACACGAATTCTATGGCTACACCTTC
-,TRBV6-1,TRBJ1-1,-,CASTLSNAYTEAFF,TGTGCCAGCACTTTAAGTAATGCGTACACTGAAGCTTTCTTT
-,TRBV7-2,TRBJ2-5,TRBD2,CASSLGLAGEVETQYF,TGTGCCAGCAGCTTAGGTCTAGCGGGAGAGGTGGAGACCCAGTACTTC
-,TRBV7-8,TRBJ2-3,-,CASSLGLASDTQYF,TGTGCCAGCAGCTTAGGGCTAGCATCAGATACGCAGTATTTT
-,TRBV5-1,TRBJ1-2,TRBD1,CASGAWDRSNYGYTF,TGCGCCAGCGGGGCATGGGACAGGTCTAACTATGGCTACACCTTC
-,TRBV11-2,TRBJ1-5,-,CASSFTGNQPQHF,TGTGCCAGCAGCTTCACAGGGAATCAGCCCCAGCATTTT
once,TRBV30,TRBJ2-7,TRBD1,CAWSVSRGLYEQYF,TGTGCCTGGAGTGTCTCCAGGGGGCTCTACGAGCAGTACTTC
-,TRBV2,TRBJ1-2,-,CASNGGAVVVYGYTF,TGTGCCAGCAATGGAGGGGCCGTTGTTGTCTATGGCTACACCTTC
-,TRBV10-3,TRBJ2-7,TRBD1,CAISPGGVEEQYF,TGTGCCATCAGTCCAGGGGGAGTGGAGGAGCAGTACTTC
-,TRBV19,TRBJ2-7,-,CASSIERGRSEQYF,TGTGCCAGTAGTATTGAGAGGGGGAGAAGCGAGCAGTACTTC
-,TRBV29-1,TRBJ1-1,-,CSVTRKTRNTEAFF,TGCAGCGTTACCAGGAAGACCAGGAACACTGAAGCTTTCTTT
few,TRBV6-1,TRBJ1-4,TRBD1,CAVTGTGVEKLFF,TGTGCGGTGACGGGGACAGGGGTAGAAAAACTGTTTTTT
-,TRBV7-2,TRBJ2-7,TRBD2,CASSLLGLAGGNEQYF,TGTGCCAGCAGCCTCCTGGGACTAGCGGGGGGGAACGAGCAGTACTTC
-,TRBV7-2,TRBJ1-3,TRBD1,CASSLRDRGPGNTIYF,TGTGCCAGCAGCTTAAGGGACAGGGGGCCAGGAAACACCATATATTTT
-,TRBV5-1,TRBJ1-1,TRBD1,CASSRQGTENTEAFF,TGCGCCAGCAGCCGACAGGGGACCGAGAACACTGAAGCTTTCTTT
-,TRBV5-1,TRBJ1-1,-,CASSFGNRGTEAFF,TGCGCCAGCAGCTTTGGTAACCGGGGCACTGAAGCTTTCTTT
few,TRBV19,TRBJ1-6,-,CASNHPGVGSPLHF,TGTGCCAGTAACCATCCGGGAGTTGGGTCACCCCTCCACTTT
-,TRBV29-1,TRBJ2-1,-,CSVAGLDSTYNEQFF,TGCAGCGTTGCGGGCCTCGACAGTACCTACAATGAGCAGTTCTTC
-,TRBV7-2,TRBJ1-6,-,CASSPRQSSPLHF,TGTGCCAGCAGCCCCCGACAGAGCTCACCCCTCCACTTT